Sequencing of this TCR beta chain was carried out in a study of CD4+ T cells in melanoma. Points from the study as a whole: In melanoma, neoantigen-specific CD4+ T cells reportedly differed in differentiation state. CD8+ T cell, macrophage and B cell function reportedly correlated with neoantigen-specific CD4+ T cells.

This table comes from immunoSEQ multiplex PCR, and its TCRdb copy is limited to in-frame clones, with some not included. The sample records 20,000 to 25,000 clones, roughly 87% being singletons. V lost 1 base to trimming and J lost 9 bases, with 19 bases between them. The CDR3 sequence is 16 residues long. Germline V gene lookup returns CDR1 SNHLY and CDR2 FYNNEI. Concerning this clone: Its antigen is undetermined.

The TCR originated in a human donor with melanoma. The sequenced material came from cells from a culture (not recorded whether cultured in vitro). J is TRBJ1-5 and V is TRBV2; D is perhaps TRBD1 (6 bases). The CDR3 DNA sequence: TGTGCCAGCAGTGAAGTTCTCGGGACAAGGGGGAGGCCCCAGCATTTT. Amino acid sequence: CASSEVLGTRGRPQHF.